These 14 T cell receptor beta chains were all obtained from the same sample, sequenced in a study of T cells in Graves' hyperthyroidism and ophthalmopathy. RNA transcripts gave rise to amplified TCR beta CDR3 regions. The HTBI primer set drove a first-round RT-PCR of the TCR CDR3. TCRdb independently ran MiXCR on the multiplex PCR reads; one entry per CDR3 protein. The sample holds about 560,000 distinct CDR3 sequences; roughly a sixth are singletons and the top ten take 18%. Sequencing was carried out using blood. The receptors shown here come from a woman between 18 and 29 years old with Graves' hyperthyroidism.

This clonotype occurred a few times. V usage is TRBV15 and J usage is TRBJ1-5; no firm D call. Trimming took 0 bases from V and 3 from J, leaving 6 bases between them. This CDR3 has 14 residues. Germline loops: CDR1 LNHNV, CDR2 YYDKDF (reference sequence). As DNA, the CDR3 is TGTGCCACCAGCAGAGATACAGACAATCAGCCCCAGCATTTT. It translates to CATSRDTDNQPQHF.

This clonotype was seen many times. V usage is TRBV10-2 and J usage is TRBJ2-3; 7 bases map to TRBD2. Per the germline V gene, CDR1 is WSHSY and CDR2 is SAAADI. V was clipped by 2 bases and J by 3 bases; unmatched bases: 8. The CDR3 is 16 amino acids. As DNA, the CDR3 is TGCGCCAGCAGTGAGGAGGCGCGAGCGGGGACAGATACGCAGTATTTT. This translates into CASSEEARAGTDTQYF.

This clonotype occurred a few times. This rearrangement joins TRBV12-3 or TRBV12-4 to TRBJ2-1, with TRBD2 matching 7 bases. The CDR3 is made up of 16 amino acids. Losses at the gene ends were 5 bases for V and 0 bases for J; bases not matched to a gene: 7. The CDR3 loop reads CASSSGGVSSYNEQFF. DNA for the CDR3: TGTGCCAGCAGTAGTGGGGGGGTGAGCTCCTACAATGAGCAGTTCTTC.

The table lists this clonotype with a few counts. The genes are TRBV3-1 and TRBJ2-7, with D perhaps matching TRBD2 (8 bases). V shed 1 base and J shed 3 bases, with 28 bases lying between them. Germline V gives CDR1 LGHDT, CDR2 YNNKEL (reference sequence). The CDR3 sequence is 20 residues long. CDR3 residues: CASSQGGRGQKSGSFYEQYF. DNA of the CDR3: TGTGCCAGCAGCCAAGGAGGTAGGGGGCAAAAGAGCGGGAGCTTCTACGAGCAGTACTTC.

This clonotype was observed at least ten times. The chain carries TRBV20-1 and TRBJ2-7; 10 positions match TRBD2. V lost 3 bases, J lost 0 bases, and 8 bases stayed unmatched. This CDR3 contains 16 residues. CDR1 and CDR2 (germline): DFQATT, SNEGSKA (reference sequence). The CDR3 is CSASLAGGRSSYEQYF. CDR3 nucleotide sequence: TGCAGTGCTAGCTTAGCGGGAGGCCGTAGCTCCTACGAGCAGTACTTC.

This clonotype was seen only a few times. V gene TRBV3-1 combines with J gene TRBJ2-7, with 8 bases matching TRBD2. The CDR3 runs 14 residues. The germline V gene has CDR1 LGHDT and CDR2 YNNKEL (reference sequence). Trimming removed 5 bases from V and 0 bases from J; junction bases left unmatched: 3. The DNA of the CDR3 is TGTGCCAGCAGCTTAGCGGGGCCCTCCTACGAGCAGTACTTC. It translates to CASSLAGPSYEQYF.

The rearrangement joins TRBV29-1 to TRBJ2-3; tentatively, D is TRBD2 (6 bases). The V end was cut by 5 bases, the J end by 2 bases, with 8 bases between. Germline CDR1 is SQVTM and CDR2 is ANQGSEA. This CDR3 has 12 amino acids. The CDR3 loop is CSVSGYTDTQYF. CDR3 bases: TGCAGCGTTAGCGGGTACACAGATACGCAGTATTTT.

This clonotype occurred a few times. The V and J genes are TRBV19 and TRBJ2-5; no definite D call. CDR3 length: 12 residues. V was cut by 6 bases and J by 5 bases, with 10 bases left in between. Germline V gene lookup returns CDR1 LNHDA and CDR2 SQIVND (reference sequence). The CDR3: CASSRAYETQYF. The DNA of the CDR3 is TGTGCCAGTAGCCGGGCCTACGAGACCCAGTACTTC.

This chain links TRBV5-1 with TRBJ2-2; 7 bases line up with TRBD2. V dropped 0 bases and J dropped 1; count of bases not matched to a gene: 3. The length of the CDR3 is 16 residues. Germline V gene sequence: CDR1 SGHRS, CDR2 YFSETQ. The CDR3 region has the DNA TGCGCCAGCAGCTTGGGTGGCGGGAGGAACACCGGGGAGCTGTTTTTT. Protein: CASSLGGGRNTGELFF.

This clonotype has a count of ten or more. Here the CDR3 reads CAISDWVGSGANVLTF. The DNA for the CDR3 is TGTGCCATCAGTGACTGGGTGGGCTCTGGGGCCAACGTCCTGACTTTC. This chain connects TRBV10-3 to TRBJ2-6; no firm D call. The CDR3 runs 16 residues. From germline, CDR1 is ENHRY and CDR2 SYGVKD. V shed 3 bases and J shed 0 bases, with 9 bases lying between them.

This chain uses TRBV28 with TRBJ1-2, with a tentative D call TRBD1 (6 bases). Trimming took 8 bases from V and 4 from J, leaving 17 bases between them. Germline V gives CDR1 MDHEN, CDR2 SYDVKM. The CDR3 length is 14 residues. In DNA form, the CDR3 reads TGTGCCAGCCGGCGGCAGGGGACGTTCTATGGCTACACCTTC. Encoded protein: CASRRQGTFYGYTF.

This clonotype was counted ten times or more. This chain joins TRBV11-2 and TRBJ2-3; D unresolved. Trimming stripped 2 bases from V and 4 bases from J, with 10 bases between. The CDR3 spans 14 residues. CDR1 and CDR2 from the germline V gene are SGHAT and FQNNGV. In DNA, the CDR3 is TGTGCCAGCAGCTTAAGCCACGGGTCAGATACGCAGTATTTT. Protein product: CASSLSHGSDTQYF.

The rearrangement joins TRBV12-3 or TRBV12-4 to TRBJ1-3; D is uncertain. The CDR3 sequence is 11 residues long. The V end was cut by 6 bases, the J end by 8 bases, with 8 bases between. CDR3 nucleotides: TGTGCCAGCAGCCCCAAAGACACCATATATTTT. It specifies CASSPKDTIYF.

This clonotype has at least ten counts. The CDR3 loop reads CASIREGGEETQYF. The CDR3, as DNA: TGTGCCAGCATACGGGAGGGTGGGGAAGAGACCCAGTACTTC. The rearrangement uses TRBV12-3 or TRBV12-4 and TRBJ2-5; TRBD2 aligns across 8 bases. The trim removed 7 bases at V and 3 bases at J, leaving 7 bases unmatched. This CDR3 contains 14 residues.